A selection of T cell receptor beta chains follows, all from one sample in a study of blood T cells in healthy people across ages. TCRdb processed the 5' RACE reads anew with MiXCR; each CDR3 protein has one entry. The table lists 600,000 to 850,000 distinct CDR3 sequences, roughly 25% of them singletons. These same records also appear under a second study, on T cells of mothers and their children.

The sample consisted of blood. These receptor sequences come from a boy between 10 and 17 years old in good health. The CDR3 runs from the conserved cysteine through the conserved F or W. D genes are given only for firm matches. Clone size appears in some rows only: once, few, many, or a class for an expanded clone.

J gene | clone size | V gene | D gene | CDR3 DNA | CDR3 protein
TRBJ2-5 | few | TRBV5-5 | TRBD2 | TGTGCCAGCAGCTTTCGGACTAGCGGGGCATACCAAGAGACCCAGTACTTC | CASSFRTSGAYQETQYF
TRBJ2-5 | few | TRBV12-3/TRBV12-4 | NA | TGTGCCAGCAGCAGACCGTTTAGCCGCCAGGGCCAGTACTTC | CASSRPFSRQGQYF
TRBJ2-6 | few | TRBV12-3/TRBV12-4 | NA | TGTGCCAGCAGTGTCACTGGGGCCAACGTCCTGACTTTC | CASSVTGANVLTF
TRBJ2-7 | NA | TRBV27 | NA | TGTGCCAGCAGTTTTAGCTGGGAATCAAATTACGAGCAGTACTTC | CASSFSWESNYEQYF
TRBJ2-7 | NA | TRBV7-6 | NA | TGTGCCAGCAGCTTAGTCGAGTTCCACGAGCAGTACTTC | CASSLVEFHEQYF
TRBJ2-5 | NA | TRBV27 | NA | TGTGCCAGCGCGACGCGCGGCCAAGAGACCCAGTACTTC | CASATRGQETQYF
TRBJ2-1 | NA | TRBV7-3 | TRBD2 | TGTGCCAGCAGCTCCCAACTAGCGGGATACAATGAGCAGTTCTTC | CASSSQLAGYNEQFF
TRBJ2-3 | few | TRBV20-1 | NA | TGCAGTGCTAGGGGCGGGACTGCTAGCACAGATACGCAGTATTTT | CSARGGTASTDTQYF
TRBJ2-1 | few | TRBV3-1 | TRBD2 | TGTGCCAGCAGCCAAGGGCTAGCGGGAGACTATGAGCAGTTCTTC | CASSQGLAGDYEQFF
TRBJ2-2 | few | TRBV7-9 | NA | TGTGCCAGCAGCTCCACGCTCCCCCGGGCAACCGGGGAGCTGTTTTTT | CASSSTLPRATGELFF
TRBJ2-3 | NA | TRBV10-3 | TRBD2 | TGTGCCATCAGCGTACGAGGCGCGGGGGGCGCCACAGATACGCAGTATTTT | CAISVRGAGGATDTQYF
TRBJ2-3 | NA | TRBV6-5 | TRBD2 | TGTGCCAGCAGTTTCAACGGGGGACTAGCGCGTCCGGATACGCAGTATTTT | CASSFNGGLARPDTQYF
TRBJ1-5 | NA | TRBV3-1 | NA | TGTGCCAGCAGCCAAGACCCAGCTAGCAATCAGCCCCAGCATTTT | CASSQDPASNQPQHF
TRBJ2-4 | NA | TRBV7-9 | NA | TGTGCCAGCAGCCCATCACGTCCGGGGGGCAACATTCAGTACTTC | CASSPSRPGGNIQYF
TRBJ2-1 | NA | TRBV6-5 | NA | TGTGCCAGCAGTTACGTGGGCCCAGACAATGAGCAGTTCTTC | CASSYVGPDNEQFF
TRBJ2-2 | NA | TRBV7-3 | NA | TGTGCCAGCAGGGAGGACACCGGGGAGCTGTTTTTT | CASREDTGELFF
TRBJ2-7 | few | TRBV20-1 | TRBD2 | TGCAGTGCTTCAGATGTAACTAGCGGGAGTTACGAGCAGTACTTC | CSASDVTSGSYEQYF
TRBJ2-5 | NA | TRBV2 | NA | TGTGCCAGCATTAGACTGCCGGAGGAGACCCAGTACTTC | CASIRLPEETQYF
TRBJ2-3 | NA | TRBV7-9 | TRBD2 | TGTGCCAGCAGCTGGGGGACTACCCCCGACACAGATACGCAGTATTTT | CASSWGTTPDTDTQYF
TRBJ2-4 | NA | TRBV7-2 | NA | TGTGCCAGCAGCTTAGGAGGGGAAAACATTCAGTGCTTC | CASSLGGENIQCF
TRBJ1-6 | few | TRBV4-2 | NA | TGTGCCAGCAGCCAAGATCCTGCGGGAGGAGGTAATTCACCCCTCCACTTT | CASSQDPAGGGNSPLHF
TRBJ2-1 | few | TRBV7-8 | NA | TGTGCCAGCAGCTTAGATTTGGCGGCCAGCTTGGATGAGCAGTTCTTC | CASSLDLAASLDEQFF
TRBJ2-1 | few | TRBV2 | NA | TGTGCCAGCAGTTTAGCTGAGCAGTTCTTC | CASSLAEQFF